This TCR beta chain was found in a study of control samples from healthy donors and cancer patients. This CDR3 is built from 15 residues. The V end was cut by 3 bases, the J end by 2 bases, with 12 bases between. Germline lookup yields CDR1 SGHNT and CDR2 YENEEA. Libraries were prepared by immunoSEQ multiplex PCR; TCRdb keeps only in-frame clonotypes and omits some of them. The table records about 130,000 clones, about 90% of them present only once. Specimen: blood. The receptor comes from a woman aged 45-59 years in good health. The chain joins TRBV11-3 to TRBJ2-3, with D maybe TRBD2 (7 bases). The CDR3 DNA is TGTGCCAGCAGCTTCGGCGGGGGACACACAGATACGCAGTATTTT. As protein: CASSFGGGHTDTQYF.